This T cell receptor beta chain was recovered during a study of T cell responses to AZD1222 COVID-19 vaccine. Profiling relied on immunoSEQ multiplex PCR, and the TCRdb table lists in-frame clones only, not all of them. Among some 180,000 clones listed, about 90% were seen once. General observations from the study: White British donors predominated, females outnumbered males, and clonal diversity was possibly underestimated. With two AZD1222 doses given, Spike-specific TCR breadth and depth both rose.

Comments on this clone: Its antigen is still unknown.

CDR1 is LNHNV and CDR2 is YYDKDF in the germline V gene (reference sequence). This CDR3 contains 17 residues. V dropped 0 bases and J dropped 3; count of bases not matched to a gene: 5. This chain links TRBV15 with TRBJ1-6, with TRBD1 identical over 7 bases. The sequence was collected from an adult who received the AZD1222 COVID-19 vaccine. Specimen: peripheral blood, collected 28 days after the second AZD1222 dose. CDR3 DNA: TGTGCCACCAGCAGAGACTCGCCAGGGGGCTATAATTCACCCCTCCACTTT. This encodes CATSRDSPGGYNSPLHF.